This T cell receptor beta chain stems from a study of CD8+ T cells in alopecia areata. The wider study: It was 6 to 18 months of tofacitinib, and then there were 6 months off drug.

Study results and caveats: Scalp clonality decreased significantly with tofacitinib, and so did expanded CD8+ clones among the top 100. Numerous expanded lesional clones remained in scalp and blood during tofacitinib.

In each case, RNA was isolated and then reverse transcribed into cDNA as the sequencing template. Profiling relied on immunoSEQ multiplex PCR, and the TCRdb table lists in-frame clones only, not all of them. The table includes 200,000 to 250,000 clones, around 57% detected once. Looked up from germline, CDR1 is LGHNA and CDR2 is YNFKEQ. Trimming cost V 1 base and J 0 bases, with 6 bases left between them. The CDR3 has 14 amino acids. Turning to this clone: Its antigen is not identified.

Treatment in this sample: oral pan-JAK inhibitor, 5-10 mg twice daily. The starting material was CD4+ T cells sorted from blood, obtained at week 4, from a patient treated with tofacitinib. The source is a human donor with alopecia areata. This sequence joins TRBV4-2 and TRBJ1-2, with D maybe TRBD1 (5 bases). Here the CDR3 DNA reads TGTGCCAGCAGCCAAGTACAGGCTAACTATGGCTACACCTTC. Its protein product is CASSQVQANYGYTF.